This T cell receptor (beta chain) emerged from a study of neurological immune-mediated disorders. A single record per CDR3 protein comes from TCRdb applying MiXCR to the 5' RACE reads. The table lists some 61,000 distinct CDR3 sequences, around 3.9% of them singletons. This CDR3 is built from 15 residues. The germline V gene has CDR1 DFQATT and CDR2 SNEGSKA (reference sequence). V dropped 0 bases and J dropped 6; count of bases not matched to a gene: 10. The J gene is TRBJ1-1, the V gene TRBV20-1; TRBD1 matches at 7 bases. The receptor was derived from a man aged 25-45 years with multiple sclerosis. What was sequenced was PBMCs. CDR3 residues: CSARDHRAGGPEAFF. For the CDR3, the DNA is TGCAGTGCTAGAGATCATAGGGCAGGGGGTCCTGAAGCTTTCTTT.